These T cell receptor beta chains were read from a single sample in a study of shared clonotypes between healthy human individuals. Method: immunoSEQ multiplex PCR; TCRdb's copy keeps in-frame clones and lacks some. The repertoire consists of about 870,000 clones, with 92% occurring once and the leading ten covering around 24%. Sample: naive CD8+ T cells sorted from blood. Receptors were obtained from a man aged 30 to 45 in good health. The CDR3 runs from the conserved cysteine through the conserved F or W. Each record gives: V gene, clone size, D gene, J gene, CDR3 DNA, CDR3 protein. A D gene is named only where the DNA matches it firmly. Size is omitted from some rows. Given values are once, few, many or a class for expanded clones.

V: TRBV7-2; size: .; D: .; J: TRBJ2-7; DNA: TGTGCCAGCAGACCCTGGGCGGGACCAAACTACGAGCAGTACTTC; CDR3: CASRPWAGPNYEQYF
V: TRBV19; size: few; D: .; J: TRBJ2-2; DNA: TGTGCCAGTAGTCCTGACGGCACAAGTTACACCGGGGAGCTGTTTTTT; CDR3: CASSPDGTSYTGELFF
V: TRBV18; size: .; D: .; J: TRBJ2-1; DNA: TGTGCCAGCTCACCAGGAGGGGGCTCGGGGAATGAGCAGTTCTTC; CDR3: CASSPGGGSGNEQFF
V: TRBV7-6; size: .; D: .; J: TRBJ2-3; DNA: TGTGCCAGCAGCTTCGAGCCCCCAGATACGCAGTATTTT; CDR3: CASSFEPPDTQYF
V: TRBV7-9; size: .; D: TRBD1; J: TRBJ1-4; DNA: TGTGCCAGCAGCGCATCAAGGACAGGCGGTAATGAAAAACTGCTTTTT; CDR3: CASSASRTGGNEKLLF
V: TRBV6-1; size: .; D: TRBD1; J: TRBJ2-7; DNA: TGTGCCAGCAGTGGTTGGACAGGCTTTGACGAGCAGTACTTC; CDR3: CASSGWTGFDEQYF
V: TRBV6-6; size: .; D: TRBD2; J: TRBJ2-1; DNA: TGTGCCAGCAGTGGTAGCGGGAGGGAGAATGAGCAGTTCTTC; CDR3: CASSGSGRENEQFF
V: TRBV10-3; size: .; D: .; J: TRBJ1-2; DNA: TGTGCCATCCCCTCTTCGCGAAACCACTCCCCATATGGCTACACCTTC; CDR3: CAIPSSRNHSPYGYTF
V: TRBV19; size: .; D: TRBD2; J: TRBJ2-3; DNA: TGTGCCAGTAGTATAGGGGGAGGGAGCACAGATACGCAGTATTTT; CDR3: CASSIGGGSTDTQYF
V: TRBV21-1; size: .; D: .; J: TRBJ2-7; DNA: TGTGCCAGCAGCAGGAAACGGACAGGGGGCTTATACGAGCAGTACTTC; CDR3: CASSRKRTGGLYEQYF
V: TRBV27; size: .; D: .; J: TRBJ2-1; DNA: TGTGCCAGCAGGGGCAACAATGAGCAGTTCTTC; CDR3: CASRGNNEQFF
V: TRBV4-1; size: .; D: .; J: TRBJ2-7; DNA: TGCGCCAGCAGCCAAGAATGGGGGAACGAGCAGTACTTC; CDR3: CASSQEWGNEQYF
V: TRBV28; size: .; D: .; J: TRBJ2-7; DNA: TGTGCCAGCAGTCTACTAGAAACCTACTACGAGCAGTACTTC; CDR3: CASSLLETYYEQYF
V: TRBV28; size: .; D: .; J: TRBJ2-7; DNA: TGTGCCAGCAGTTTACCCGGACCTGTACAAAAATACGAGCAGTACTTC; CDR3: CASSLPGPVQKYEQYF
V: TRBV28; size: once; D: .; J: TRBJ2-7; DNA: TGTGCCAGCAACAAAATAAGCGGGCCCCCCTACGAGCAGTACTTC; CDR3: CASNKISGPPYEQYF
V: TRBV7-9; size: .; D: TRBD2; J: TRBJ2-1; DNA: TGTGCCAGCAGCTTAAATCCGGGGGGCAATGAGCAGTTCTTC; CDR3: CASSLNPGGNEQFF
V: TRBV27; size: few; D: .; J: TRBJ2-7; DNA: .; CDR3: CASSSSTYEQYF
V: TRBV4-3; size: .; D: TRBD2; J: TRBJ2-2; DNA: TGCGCCAGCGGGGAGGGACTAGCGGGAGCGAACACCGGGGAGCTGTTTTTT; CDR3: CASGEGLAGANTGELFF
V: TRBV7-9; size: .; D: .; J: TRBJ2-1; DNA: TGTGCCAGCAATGGGGACCACCTCTACAATGAGCAGTTCTTC; CDR3: CASNGDHLYNEQFF
V: TRBV2; size: .; D: .; J: TRBJ2-7; DNA: TGTGCCAGTCCCCCAGTGGACCCCTACGAGCAGTACTTC; CDR3: CASPPVDPYEQYF
V: TRBV14; size: .; D: .; J: TRBJ2-7; DNA: TGTGCCAGCAGCCGTCAGGAGAACCCCTACGAGCAGTACTTC; CDR3: CASSRQENPYEQYF
V: TRBV14; size: .; D: TRBD1; J: TRBJ1-1; DNA: TGTGCCAGCAGCCAAGTTCAGGGGGGGGTCAACACTGAAGCTTTCTTT; CDR3: CASSQVQGGVNTEAFF
V: TRBV29-1; size: .; D: TRBD1; J: TRBJ2-5; DNA: TGCAGCGTCTCCAACCTGGGACAGGGGGCCGAAGAGACCCAGTACTTC; CDR3: CSVSNLGQGAEETQYF
V: TRBV27; size: .; D: .; J: TRBJ2-1; DNA: TGTGCCAGCAGTCCCGACAGGGTAGCGGGCGGACTTGGGGGTGAGCAGTTCTTC; CDR3: CASSPDRVAGGLGGEQFF
V: TRBV6-1; size: .; D: .; J: TRBJ1-4; DNA: TGTGCCAGCAGTGCGCTGGTCGGGGGCAAGGGTAAAGAAAAACTGTTTTTT; CDR3: CASSALVGGKGKEKLFF
V: TRBV7-9; size: .; D: .; J: TRBJ2-5; DNA: TGTGCCAGCAGAACTAGTGGGACACCGCTCCAAGAGACCCAGTACTTC; CDR3: CASRTSGTPLQETQYF
V: TRBV9; size: .; D: TRBD2; J: TRBJ2-1; DNA: TGTGCCAGCAGCGCCGAGGCTTCAAGCGGGAGATACAATGAGCAGTTCTTC; CDR3: CASSAEASSGRYNEQFF
V: TRBV4-1; size: .; D: .; J: TRBJ2-1; DNA: TGCGCCAGCAGCCAAAATAGCGATAGCTCCTACAATGAGCAGTTCTTC; CDR3: CASSQNSDSSYNEQFF
V: TRBV28; size: .; D: TRBD2; J: TRBJ2-7; DNA: TGTGCCAGCAGATTAGCGGGAGTCTACGAGCAGTACTTC; CDR3: CASRLAGVYEQYF
V: TRBV7-2; size: .; D: TRBD2; J: TRBJ2-2; DNA: TGTGCCAGCAGCTTAGTGCTGGGACTAGCGGGCACCGGGGAGCTGTTTTTT; CDR3: CASSLVLGLAGTGELFF
V: TRBV6-1; size: .; D: .; J: TRBJ2-2; DNA: TGTGCCAGCAGTGAACGGAGGGGGGGACCGGTAAGGGAGCTGTTTTTT; CDR3: CASSERRGGPVRELFF
V: TRBV19; size: .; D: TRBD2; J: TRBJ2-1; DNA: TGTGCCAGTAGTATACCCACCTTAGCGGGAAAGTCCTACAATGAGCAGTTCTTC; CDR3: CASSIPTLAGKSYNEQFF
V: TRBV27; size: .; D: TRBD1; J: TRBJ2-1; DNA: TGTGCCAGCAGCTGGACAGGGGCTTACAATGAGCAGTTCTTC; CDR3: CASSWTGAYNEQFF
V: TRBV7-2; size: .; D: .; J: TRBJ1-5; DNA: TGTGCCAGCAGCCAACGGGGCAGGCTAAATAGCAATCAGCCCCAGCATTTT; CDR3: CASSQRGRLNSNQPQHF
V: TRBV25-1; size: .; D: .; J: TRBJ2-6; DNA: TGTGCCAGTAAATTAGCTGGGGCCAACGTCCTGACTTTC; CDR3: CASKLAGANVLTF
V: TRBV7-2; size: .; D: .; J: TRBJ2-1; DNA: TGTGCCAGCGGACACGTCTGGAAACGGGGGCCAACGAATTACAATGAGCAGTTCTTC; CDR3: CASGHVWKRGPTNYNEQFF
V: TRBV2; size: .; D: TRBD1; J: TRBJ2-7; DNA: TGTGCCATAAGGGACAGTCCCTACGAGCAGTACTTC; CDR3: CAIRDSPYEQYF
V: TRBV27; size: .; D: TRBD2; J: TRBJ2-1; DNA: TGTGCCAGCAGTCGTGGGACTAGCGGGACAAACCACAATGAGCAGTTCTTC; CDR3: CASSRGTSGTNHNEQFF
V: TRBV9; size: .; D: TRBD2; J: TRBJ2-7; DNA: TGTGCCAGCAGCGTAGGGTCTAGCGGGGGATACGAGCAGTACTTC; CDR3: CASSVGSSGGYEQYF
V: TRBV19; size: .; D: .; J: TRBJ1-1; DNA: TGTGCCAGTATTCTAACCGGGACGACCGCTGAAGCTTTCTTT; CDR3: CASILTGTTAEAFF
V: TRBV7-9; size: .; D: .; J: TRBJ2-1; DNA: TGTGCCAGCAGGTCCCGAGGCCTAGTCCACAATGAGCAGTTCTTC; CDR3: CASRSRGLVHNEQFF
V: TRBV25-1; size: .; D: TRBD2; J: TRBJ2-7; DNA: TGTGCCAGCAGTGAGGAGATAGCGGGTCCCTACGAGCAGTACTTC; CDR3: CASSEEIAGPYEQYF
V: TRBV11-2; size: .; D: TRBD2; J: TRBJ2-7; DNA: TGTGCCAGCAGCTTAGTTAGCGGGACCCTTTACGAGCAGTACTTC; CDR3: CASSLVSGTLYEQYF
V: TRBV7-9; size: .; D: .; J: TRBJ2-1; DNA: TGTGCCAGCAGCTCGCCGGCGGGATCCTCCTACAATGAGCAGTTCTTC; CDR3: CASSSPAGSSYNEQFF
V: TRBV19; size: .; D: .; J: TRBJ1-1; DNA: TGTGCCAGTAGTATATTGGTAGGTCAGGGGCCGAACACTGAAGCTTTCTTT; CDR3: CASSILVGQGPNTEAFF
V: TRBV28; size: .; D: .; J: TRBJ2-7; DNA: TGTGCCAGCAGTTTCAATTCGGATGTGCAGTACTTC; CDR3: CASSFNSDVQYF
V: TRBV7-3; size: .; D: TRBD2; J: TRBJ2-1; DNA: TGTGCCAGCAGCGGAACGGGAGGTGAGGATGAGCAGTTCTTC; CDR3: CASSGTGGEDEQFF
V: TRBV7-6; size: .; D: TRBD1; J: TRBJ2-1; DNA: TGTGCCAGCAGCTCCGGGACAGGGGGTTTCAATGAGCAGTTCTTC; CDR3: CASSSGTGGFNEQFF
V: TRBV4-3; size: .; D: .; J: TRBJ2-7; DNA: TGCGCCAGCAGCCAGGAATCCGGGGCAATCCGCTACGAGCAGTACTTC; CDR3: CASSQESGAIRYEQYF
V: TRBV7-2; size: .; D: TRBD2; J: TRBJ2-1; DNA: TGTGCCAGCAGCGCCCCCCTAGCGGGGAGTTACAATGAGCAGTTCTTC; CDR3: CASSAPLAGSYNEQFF
V: TRBV27; size: few; D: TRBD1; J: TRBJ2-7; DNA: TGTGCCAGTGGGACAGGGGGGTTCGAGCAGTACTTC; CDR3: CASGTGGFEQYF
V: TRBV2; size: .; D: .; J: TRBJ2-1; DNA: TGTGCCAGCAGTGATATACGAGCTACCAGCTACAATGAGCAGTTCTTC; CDR3: CASSDIRATSYNEQFF
V: TRBV27; size: once; D: TRBD2; J: TRBJ2-1; DNA: TGTGCCAGCATCCTACTAGCGGGAGGTGGCAATGAGCAGTTCTTC; CDR3: CASILLAGGGNEQFF
V: TRBV6-1; size: .; D: .; J: TRBJ1-5; DNA: TGTGCCAGCAGAGGGGGATTCAATCAGCCCCAGCATTTT; CDR3: CASRGGFNQPQHF
V: TRBV4-1; size: .; D: TRBD2; J: TRBJ2-3; DNA: TGCGCCAGCAGCCAAGGGACTAGCGGGAGGGCCCAGGATACGCAGTATTTT; CDR3: CASSQGTSGRAQDTQYF
V: TRBV6-1; size: .; D: TRBD1; J: TRBJ2-7; DNA: TGTGCCAGCAGTAACCGGGACAGGGTCTACGAGCAGTACTTC; CDR3: CASSNRDRVYEQYF